What follows are 2 T cell receptor beta chains derived from one specimen sequenced in a study of naive and memory T cell subsets. Four PCR rounds used nested alpha and beta constant region primers plus the SP2 primer. From the UMI-ligation and nested PCR reads, TCRdb called clonotypes with MiXCR, one entry per CDR3 protein. This sample has 20,000 to 25,000 distinct CDR3 sequences, with 6% found just once. This sample's treatment: skin biopsy from PPD injection site in Mantoux-positive individual. A UMI-containing oligonucleotide was joined by 3' ligation to the TCR cDNA template. The sample in question was skin, obtained from a tuberculin skin test site. These receptor sequences come from an adult in good health.

Judged by abundance, this clonotype is large. The chain joins TRBV4-3 to TRBJ1-5; D unclear. The CDR3 totals 17 residues. The germline V gene encodes CDR1 LGHNA and CDR2 YSLEER. V was shortened by 1 base and J by 2 bases, with 15 bases between the two germline ends. The CDR3 sequence is CASSQGFSNIGNQPQHF. DNA for the CDR3: TGCGCCAGCAGCCAAGGGTTCAGTAATATTGGCAATCAGCCCCAGCATTTT.

This clonotype was counted at least ten times. At one end, the junction sequence differs from germline, possibly due to a read error. The rearrangement uses TRBV7-3 and TRBJ2-1; no clear D. The CDR3 has 14 residues. CDR1 and CDR2 (germline): SGHTA, FQGTGA. CDR3 DNA: TGTGCCAGCAGCATAACCGGGTTAAACAATGAGCAGTTCTTC. This encodes CASSITGLNNEQFF.